This record concerns one T cell receptor (beta chain) sequence. Its antigen is as yet unknown. The data stem from a study of T cell repertoires in cytomegalovirus infection. The overall study: From public TCR beta signatures came an indication of both CMV infection and matching HLA type. Study findings and constraints: Dominant in the ex vivo response were TCR beta clonotypes restricted by HLA-C and specific for CMV. Identification of carriers of CMV plus the relevant HLA was performed using cumulative public TCR beta family frequency.

Germline loops: CDR1 SNHLY, CDR2 FYNNEI. The CDR3 is 16 amino acids. V dropped 5 bases and J dropped 1; count of bases not matched to a gene: 6. Each CDR3 protein gets one entry after TCRdb re-called the reads with MiXCR. The sample carries more than 150,000 distinct CDR3 sequences, roughly 30% recorded once. The chain combines TRBV2 with TRBJ2-2; 8 bases are a match to TRBD2. Sequenced input: PBMCs. This TCR was sampled from a human donor in good health (CMV status not recorded). Some clones in this sample may be carry-over from other donors' samples. The CDR3 loop is CASSSGTRGNTGELFF. CDR3 DNA: TGTGCCAGCAGTTCCGGGACTAGAGGGAACACCGGGGAGCTGTTTTTT.